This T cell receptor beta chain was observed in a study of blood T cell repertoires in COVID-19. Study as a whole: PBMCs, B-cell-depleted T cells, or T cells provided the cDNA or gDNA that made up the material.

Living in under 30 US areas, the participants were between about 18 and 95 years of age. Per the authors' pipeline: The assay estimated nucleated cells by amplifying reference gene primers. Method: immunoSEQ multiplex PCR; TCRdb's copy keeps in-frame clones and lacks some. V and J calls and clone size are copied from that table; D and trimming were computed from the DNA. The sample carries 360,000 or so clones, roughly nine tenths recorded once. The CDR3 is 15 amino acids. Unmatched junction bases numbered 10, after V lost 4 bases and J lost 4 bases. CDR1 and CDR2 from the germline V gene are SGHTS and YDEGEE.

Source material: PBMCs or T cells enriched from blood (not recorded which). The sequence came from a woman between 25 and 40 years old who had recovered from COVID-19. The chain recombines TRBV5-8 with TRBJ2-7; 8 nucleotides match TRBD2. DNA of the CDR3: TGTGCCAGCAGCGATGGGACTAGGTTTATGTACGAGCAGTACTTC. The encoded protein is CASSDGTRFMYEQYF.